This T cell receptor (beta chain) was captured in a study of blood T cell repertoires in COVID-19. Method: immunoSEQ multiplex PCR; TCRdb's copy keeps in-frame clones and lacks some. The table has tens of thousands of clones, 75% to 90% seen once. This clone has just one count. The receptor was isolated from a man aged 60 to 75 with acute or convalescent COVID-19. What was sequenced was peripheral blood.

The CDR3 spells CASSPGNQPQHF. CDR3 bases: TGTGCCAGCAGTCCGGGAAATCAGCCCCAGCATTTT. The chain employs TRBV28 and TRBJ1-5; no clear D. V lost 5 bases and J lost 4, with 6 bases in between. CDR3 length: 12 residues. The germline gives CDR1 MDHEN, CDR2 SYDVKM.